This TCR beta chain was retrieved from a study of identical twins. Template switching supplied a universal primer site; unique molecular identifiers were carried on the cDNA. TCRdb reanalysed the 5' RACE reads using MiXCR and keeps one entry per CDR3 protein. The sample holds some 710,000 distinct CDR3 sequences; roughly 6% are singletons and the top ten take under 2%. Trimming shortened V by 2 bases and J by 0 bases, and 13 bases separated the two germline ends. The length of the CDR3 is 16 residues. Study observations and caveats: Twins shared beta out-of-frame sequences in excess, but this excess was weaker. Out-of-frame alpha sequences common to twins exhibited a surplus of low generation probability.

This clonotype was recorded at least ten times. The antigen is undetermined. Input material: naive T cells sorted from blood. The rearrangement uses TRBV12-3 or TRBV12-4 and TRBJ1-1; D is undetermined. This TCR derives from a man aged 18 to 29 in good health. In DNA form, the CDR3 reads TGTGCCAGCAGTTTATTCGAGCGACGGCTGAACACTGAAGCTTTCTTT. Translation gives CASSLFERRLNTEAFF.